The 3 T cell receptor beta chains below come from one sample, sequenced in a study of molecular identifiers for immune sequencing clone quantification. TCRdb reprocessed the PCR reads via MiXCR and lists one record per CDR3 protein. Counted here are fewer than 350,000 distinct CDR3 sequences, roughly a quarter occurring once; the ten biggest clones make up 0.65% to 0.75%. Sequencing input: naive CD8+ T cells from blood, with Jurkat cell RNA spiked in. Subset: FACS-sorted CD8+CD4-CCR7+CD45RA+ naive T cells. The receptors derive from a human donor in good health. Some libraries in this study had Jurkat cell RNA spiked in.

Turning to this clonotype: The junction does not match germline at one end; this may be a read error. V usage is TRBV27 and J usage is TRBJ1-1; D is possibly TRBD1 (5 bases). CDR3 length equals 14 residues. Germline assignment: CDR1 MNHEY and CDR2 SMNVEV (reference sequence). The CDR3 DNA sequence: TGTGCCAGCAGTTTAGCAGCCTATTCGAAAGGGGCTTCCTTT. It encodes CASSLAAYSKGASF.

The V gene is TRBV5-4, the J gene TRBJ1-2; 11 bases are a match to TRBD1. CDR3 length equals 14 residues. V trimming: 5 bases; J trimming: 4 bases; junction bases outside the gene matches: 4. Germline CDR1 SGHNT, CDR2 YYREEE (reference sequence). The CDR3 spells CASRGQGGAYGYTF. CDR3 in DNA: TGTGCCAGCAGGGGACAGGGGGGAGCCTATGGCTACACCTTC.

This clonotype showed up just a few times. This chain connects TRBV10-2 to TRBJ1-6; D unresolved. The V gene's germline CDR1 is WSHSY and CDR2 SAAADI. The germline V and J ends were trimmed by 3 bases and 10 bases, with 16 bases remaining between them. The CDR3 is 15 amino acids. DNA of the CDR3: TGCGCCAGCAGTGATGACGTTCCAGTTCGGTCACCCCTCCACTTT. This gives the protein CASSDDVPVRSPLHF.